The present T cell receptor (beta chain) was sequenced within a study of tumor-infiltrating lymphocytes in primary liver carcinoma. Study context: Patients were men and women aged 30 to 69 years. General study results and limits: Among the pair types, tumor region pairs showed more overlap than tumor-adjacent and tumor-blood pairs.

Germline DNA was also extracted, and blood RNA was taken from unsorted whole blood. This CDR3 region has 17 residues. CDR1 and CDR2 (germline): ENHRY, SYGVKD. The researchers produced TCR beta cDNA from about 510 ng total RNA with a constant-region primer. Sequencing libraries for TCR beta derived from three nested multiplex PCR rounds that used slightly modified ARM-PCR. Both of the initial two PCR rounds ran for approximately 11 cycles and employed TRBV1-TRBV30 forward primers alongside a C-beta reverse primer. TCRdb re-derived calls from the multiplex PCR reads in MiXCR, one entry per CDR3 protein. The sample gives 300,000 to 400,000 distinct CDR3 sequences, 65% of which show up once; under 8.5% is in the top ten. With regard to this clonotype: As yet, its antigen is unknown. One junction end disagrees with the germline gene, perhaps due to a read error.

The sequencing sample was made of peripheral blood. The V gene is TRBV10-3, the J gene TRBJ2-1; weak D call: TRBD2 (5 bases). The source is a man aged 35 to 55 with primary liver carcinoma and hepatitis B virus infection. Here the CDR3 DNA reads TGTGCCATCAGCGACAAAGTAGAGCGGAAGTACTACAATGAGCTGTTCTTC. Amino acids: CAISDKVERKYYNELFF.